This TCR beta chain comes out of a study of CD8+ T cells in alopecia areata. After isolation, RNA underwent reverse transcription to generate cDNA as the sequencing template. Some clones are missing from TCRdb's copy, which holds only in-frame ones; the method was immunoSEQ multiplex PCR. In the table there are 130,000 to 150,000 clones, approximately 60% of which are singletons. Germline V gene data show CDR1 as SGHTA and CDR2 as FQGNSA. There are 18 residues in the CDR3. Between the trimmed V and J ends, which lost 1 base and 6 bases, there was a span of 24 bases. Turning to this clone: Its antigen is undetermined.

Study findings and constraints: Especially in alopecia totalis/universalis, lesional scalp showed greater clonality than normal scalp did.

Sequencing was performed on CD8+ T cells sorted from blood. This receptor was obtained from a human donor in good health. This rearrangement joins TRBV7-2 to TRBJ2-5; a weak D match, TRBD1 (5 bases). The CDR3 here is CASSLVFRQKEFGKTQYF. The DNA for the CDR3 is TGTGCCAGCAGCTTAGTCTTCCGACAGAAGGAGTTTGGAAAGACCCAGTACTTC.